This T cell receptor (beta chain) emerged from a study of blood T cell repertoires in COVID-19. Turning to the study itself: Samples came from the United States, Italy and Spain, spanning acute and convalescent COVID-19. T cells, B-cell-depleted T cells, or PBMCs supplied cDNA or gDNA.

As handled by the study authors: Amplification from reference gene primers served as the basis for estimated nucleated cell counts. Sequencing was performed with immunoSEQ multiplex PCR; in TCRdb, only in-frame clones are kept and a portion is missing. Clone size and the V and J calls come from that table; the DNA yielded D and trimming. The sample has about 170,000 clones, approximately 84% seen once. This clone has just one count. This sequence originates from a human donor with acute or convalescent COVID-19. The donor label of this sample is uncertain. The specimen was peripheral blood.

CDR3 bases: TGCAGCGGATTCGGGGGGGGCAATGAAAAACTGTTTTTT. Amino acids: CSGFGGGNEKLFF. The chain employs TRBV29-1 and TRBJ1-4, with a weak D call TRBD1 (6 bases). V was shortened by 7 bases and J by 5 bases, with 14 bases between the two germline ends. The CDR3 covers 13 residues. The germline CDR1 and CDR2 sequences are SQVTM and ANQGSEA. Together with reference TRBV29-1 and TRBJ1-4, the CDR3 gives the full variable domain: SAVISQKPSRDICQRGTSLTIQCQVDSQVTMMFWYRQQPGQSLTLIATANQGSEATYESGFVIDKFPISRPNLTFSTLTVSNMSPEDSSIYLCSGFGGGNEKLFFGSGTQLSVL.